This passage covers 10 T cell receptor beta chains from one sample sequenced in a study of T cell repertoires in cytomegalovirus infection. TCRdb reprocessed the reads via MiXCR and lists one record per CDR3 protein. This table has some 440,000 distinct CDR3 sequences, about 33% appearing once. Sequenced input: PBMCs. These receptors came from a human donor in good health (CMV status not recorded). Some clones in this sample may be carry-over from other donors' samples.

Turning to this clonotype: Its ends do not fully match the called genes, so a read error is possible. V gene TRBV7-2 combines with J gene TRBJ1-5; the D is unclear. The CDR3 totals 14 residues. CDR1 SGHTA and CDR2 FQGNSA come from the germline V gene. The CDR3 DNA is TGTGCCAGCAGCCCCAACTTTAGCAATCAGCCCCACCATTTT. Translated, it gives CASSPNFSNQPHHF.

This clonotype was seen at least ten times. The rearrangement links TRBV5-6 to TRBJ2-3; D uncertain. The CDR3 runs to 13 residues. The germline CDR1 and CDR2 sequences are SGHDT and YYEEEE. The V and J ends lost 0 bases and 9 bases respectively, with 11 bases between them. CDR3 sequence (DNA): TGTGCCAGCAGCTTGGCGGCAACCGGGACGCAGTATTTT. Amino acid sequence: CASSLAATGTQYF.

Only a few counts were recorded for this clonotype. The chain carries TRBV19 and TRBJ2-7; D gene uncertain. Germline V gene lookup returns CDR1 LNHDA and CDR2 SQIVND (reference sequence). CDR3 length: 13 residues. Trimming took 2 bases from V and 0 from J, leaving 5 bases between them. The CDR3 sequence is CASSIQASYEQYF. The CDR3 nucleotides are TGTGCCAGTAGTATACAGGCCTCCTACGAGCAGTACTTC.

At least ten counts were recorded for this clonotype. The rearrangement uses TRBV7-2 and TRBJ2-7; 9 bases map to TRBD2. This CDR3 is 13 amino acids long. V was clipped by 4 bases and J by 6 bases; unmatched bases: 4. CDR1 is SGHTA, CDR2 FQGNSA, per germline. CDR3 residues: CASSSGTSFEQYF. The CDR3 DNA is TGTGCCAGCAGCTCCGGGACTAGCTTCGAGCAGTACTTC.

The V call is TRBV15, the J call TRBJ1-1; no reliable D call. Germline-derived CDR1 and CDR2 are LNHNV and YYDKDF (reference sequence). Trimming removed 0 bases at V and 4 bases at J, with 15 bases between. The CDR3 is made up of 16 amino acids. CDR3 residues: CATSRDQTAVGTEAFF. CDR3 coding DNA: TGTGCCACCAGCAGAGATCAGACGGCTGTTGGCACTGAAGCTTTCTTT.

The CDR3 DNA reads as TGTGCCAGTAGTATACAGGGAGGCGGCAATCAGCCCCAGCATTTT. This sequence encodes CASSIQGGGNQPQHF. The chain couples TRBV19 to TRBJ1-5; possible D gene TRBD1, 5 bases. CDR3 length: 15 amino acids. V lost 2 bases to trimming and J lost 2 bases, with 10 bases between them. The germline CDR1 and CDR2 sequences are LNHDA and SQIVND (reference sequence).

The chain couples TRBV19 to TRBJ2-7; D is unresolved. Trimming pared 1 base from V and 2 bases from J, leaving 6 bases between. Germline V gene lookup returns CDR1 LNHDA and CDR2 SQIVND (reference sequence). This CDR3 is 13 amino acids long. CDR3 sequence reads: CASSIGFAYEQYF. The CDR3 region has the DNA TGTGCCAGTAGTATAGGGTTCGCCTACGAGCAGTACTTC.

The genes are TRBV7-2 and TRBJ1-1, with unresolved D. This CDR3 region has 15 residues. Germline CDR1 is SGHTA and CDR2 is FQGNSA. V was cut by 6 bases and J by 0 bases, with 14 bases left in between. CDR3 region: CASSLPVYLNTEAFF. The CDR3 nucleotides read TGTGCCAGCAGTCTCCCTGTTTACTTGAACACTGAAGCTTTCTTT.

This clonotype has ten or more counts. This sequence joins TRBV9 and TRBJ2-1, with 8 bases matching TRBD1. The J segment lost 6 bases and the V segment lost 0 bases, leaving 5 bases of the junction unmatched. The CDR3 covers 15 residues. Germline V CDR1 and CDR2: SGDLS, YYNGEE. For the CDR3, the DNA is TGTGCCAGCAGCGTAGTACAGGGGGGTAGCAATGAGCAGTTCTTC. It encodes CASSVVQGGSNEQFF.

The sample holds many counts of this clonotype. The CDR3 here is CASSRAGQQAFF. The CDR3 DNA follows: TGTGCCAGCAGCCGAGCGGGACAGCAAGCTTTCTTT. The chain uses TRBV7-6 and TRBJ1-1; 7 nucleotides match TRBD1. In germline, CDR1 is SGHVS, CDR2 FNYEAQ. J lost 9 bases, V lost 5 bases, and 6 bases had no gene match. The CDR3 covers 12 residues.